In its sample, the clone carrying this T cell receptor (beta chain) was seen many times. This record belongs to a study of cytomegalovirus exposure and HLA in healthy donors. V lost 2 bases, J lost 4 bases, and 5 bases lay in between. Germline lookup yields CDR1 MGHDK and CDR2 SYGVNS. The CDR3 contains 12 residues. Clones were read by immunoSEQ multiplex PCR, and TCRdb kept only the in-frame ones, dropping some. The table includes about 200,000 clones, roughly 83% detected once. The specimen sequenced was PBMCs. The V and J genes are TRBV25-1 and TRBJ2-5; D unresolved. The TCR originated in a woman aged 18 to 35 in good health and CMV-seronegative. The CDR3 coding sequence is TGTGCCAGCAGTGAACACGGAGAGACCCAGTACTTC. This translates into CASSEHGETQYF.